The present T cell receptor (beta chain) was sequenced within a study of neoadjuvant anti-PD-1 for oral cavity cancer. The junction had 5 bases not matched to a gene; V was cut back by 6 bases and J by 2 bases. The CDR3 sequence is 15 residues long. Germline lookup yields CDR1 LNHDA and CDR2 SQIVND (reference sequence). Time point noted: after neoadjuvant nivolumab, at surgical resection. Patients were newly diagnosed with stage II-IVA oral cavity squamous cell carcinoma without prior systemic or radiation treatment. Clones were read by immunoSEQ multiplex PCR, and TCRdb kept only the in-frame ones, dropping some. The repertoire holds around 68,000 clones, with approximately 87% as singletons.

Sample: PBMCs, taken after nivolumab (anti-PD-1) treatment. The TCR comes from a person between 40 and 85 years old with oral cavity squamous cell carcinoma. The chain joins TRBV19 to TRBJ1-5; TRBD1 aligns across 9 bases. Here the CDR3 reads CASRVGDRGNQPQHF. The DNA of the CDR3 is TGTGCCAGTAGAGTCGGGGACAGGGGCAATCAGCCCCAGCATTTT.